Following are 18 T cell receptor beta chains from one sample sequenced in a study of blood T cell repertoires in COVID-19. Profiled with immunoSEQ multiplex PCR; TCRdb holds only in-frame clones, not every one. The repertoire holds about 200,000 clones, with 75% to 90% as singletons. Sequencing was performed on peripheral blood. Receptor source: a woman aged 80 or over with COVID-19, enrolled during active disease.

This clone was found a few times. The V gene is TRBV7-9, the J gene TRBJ1-1, with D possibly TRBD1 on 5 matching bases. Germline-derived CDR1 and CDR2 are SEHNR and FQNEAQ (reference sequence). The V end lost 1 base, the J end lost 0 bases, and 6 bases lay between the germline ends. The CDR3 runs to 14 residues. In DNA, the CDR3 is TGTGCCAGCAGCTTAGGACAGATGAACACTGAAGCTTTCTTT. Translating it yields CASSLGQMNTEAFF.

This chain links TRBV12-5 with TRBJ2-1; D perhaps matches TRBD2 (5 bases). CDR3 length: 12 residues. Trimming cost V 5 bases and J 9 bases, with 11 bases left between them. Germline CDR1 reads LGHNT; CDR2 reads FRNRAP. The CDR3 loop reads CASGAPAGEQFF. CDR3 coding DNA: TGTGCTAGTGGTGCCCCGGCGGGTGAGCAGTTCTTC.

This clone was observed a handful of times. This chain connects TRBV5-3 to TRBJ2-7; perhaps TRBD2 as D (5 bases). TRBV5-3 is flagged as an ORF with uncertain function. Trimming left V 4 bases short and J 3 bases short, with 14 bases between. The CDR3 sequence is 14 residues long. CDR3 nucleotides: TGTGCCAGAAGCCGCGCGGACTCGGACTACGAGCAGTACTTC. Translating it yields CARSRADSDYEQYF.

The chain links TRBV2 to TRBJ1-2; TRBD1 is a possible D gene (5 bases). The CDR3 consists of 12 residues. Trimming removed 6 bases at V and 0 bases at J, with 5 bases between. Germline V gene data show CDR1 as SNHLY and CDR2 as FYNNEI. Here the CDR3 DNA reads TGTGCCAGCAGGACAGCTAACTATGGCTACACCTTC. Translation gives CASRTANYGYTF.

The chain combines TRBV7-2 with TRBJ1-1; TRBD1 might be the D (5 bases). Germline CDR1 SGHTA, CDR2 FQGNSA. The CDR3 sequence is 14 residues long. V was cut by 3 bases and J by 4 bases, with 12 bases left in between. The DNA of the CDR3 is TGTGCCAGCAGCTTGGGGGGTCCGGGCACTGAAGCTTTCTTT. It is translated as CASSLGGPGTEAFF.

This clone occurred once. The chain recombines TRBV28 with TRBJ1-4; 7 bases line up with TRBD1. Per germline, CDR1 MDHEN and CDR2 SYDVKM. V shed 3 bases and J 10 bases; nucleotides not matched to a gene: 11. The CDR3 extends over 15 amino acids. In DNA, the CDR3 is TGTGCCAGCAGTTTTCGACAGGGTGGGGTTGGAAAACTGTTTTTT. It yields the protein CASSFRQGGVGKLFF. The full variable domain, in which reference TRBV28 and TRBJ1-4 provide the parts outside the CDR3, is DVKVTQSSRYLVKRTGEKVFLECVQDMDHENMFWYRQDPGLGLRLIYFSYDVKMKEKGDIPEGYSVSREKKERFSLILESASTNQTSMYLCASSFRQGGVGKLFFGSGTQLSVL.

The chain is built from TRBV7-2 and TRBJ1-1, with D possibly being TRBD1 (6 bases). Trimming cost V 2 bases and J 14 bases, with 15 bases left between them. The length of the CDR3 is 12 residues. Germline-derived CDR1 and CDR2 are SGHTA and FQGNSA. The CDR3 DNA reads as TGTGCCAGCAGCTTATACAGGGCTAATCAGTTCTTT. Its protein product is CASSLYRANQFF.

This chain uses TRBV4-3 with TRBJ2-4; 10 nucleotides agree with TRBD1. Germline trimming cut 0 bases from V and 2 bases from J; bases unmatched to any gene: 10. There are 19 residues in the CDR3. The V gene's germline CDR1 is LGHNA and CDR2 YSLEER. CDR3 sequence reads: CASSQDAGQGLSSKNIQYF. CDR3 bases: TGCGCCAGCAGCCAAGACGCGGGACAGGGGTTGTCCTCCAAAAACATTCAGTACTTC.

The CDR3 sequence is CASSLYGNRNEQYF. DNA of the CDR3: TGTGCCAGCAGCTTATACGGGAATCGGAACGAGCAGTACTTC. The gene calls are TRBV7-8 and TRBJ2-7, with a possible D match to TRBD2 (5 bases). There are 14 residues in the CDR3. The germline V and J ends were trimmed by 2 bases and 5 bases, with 13 bases remaining between them. Germline-derived CDR1 and CDR2 are SGHVS and FQNEAQ.

The CDR3 loop is CSAWTGGRITF. CDR3 sequence (DNA): TGCAGTGCCTGGACAGGGGGCAGGATCACCTTC. V usage is TRBV20-1 and J usage is TRBJ1-2; 11 bases match TRBD1. J lost 13 bases, V lost 6 bases, and 7 bases had no gene match. Germline assignment: CDR1 DFQATT and CDR2 SNEGSKA (reference sequence). The CDR3 length is 11 residues.

This clone was detected only once. The chain joins TRBV29-1 to TRBJ2-3, with TRBD2 as a possible D gene (5 bases). The CDR3 sequence is 13 residues long. Germline-derived CDR1 and CDR2 are SQVTM and ANQGSEA. V lost 6 bases to trimming and J lost 1 base, with 11 bases between them. The CDR3 is CSVKRAGTDTQYF. The DNA for the CDR3 is TGCAGCGTCAAGAGGGCGGGCACAGATACGCAGTATTTT.

This clone occurred once. This sequence joins TRBV2 and TRBJ1-6, with 8 bases that match TRBD1. The germline V gene encodes CDR1 SNHLY and CDR2 FYNNEI. Trimming at V came to 6 bases and at J to 10 bases, leaving 11 bases not matched to a gene. CDR3 size: 15 residues. The DNA of the CDR3 is TGTGCCAGCAGCGTAAGGGGACAGGAACGGTCACCCCTCCACTTT. Amino acid sequence: CASSVRGQERSPLHF.

The chain links TRBV2 to TRBJ2-5, with 11 nucleotides matching TRBD2. V was clipped by 4 bases and J by 2 bases; unmatched bases: 3. The CDR3 contains 15 residues. Germline CDR1 reads SNHLY; CDR2 reads FYNNEI. The CDR3 loop reads CASSGLAGRQETQYF. The DNA for the CDR3 is TGTGCCAGCAGTGGACTAGCGGGGCGTCAAGAGACCCAGTACTTC.

In its sample, this clone was seen once. The rearrangement joins TRBV27 to TRBJ2-3, with D perhaps TRBD2 (5 bases). From germline, CDR1 is MNHEY and CDR2 SMNVEV (reference sequence). Trimming removed 8 bases from V and 3 bases from J, with 18 bases in between. The CDR3 length is 15 residues. The CDR3 DNA reads TGTGCCAGCTCCGTACGGGGTGTCGGTACAGATACGCAGTATTTT. Its protein product is CASSVRGVGTDTQYF.

The J gene is TRBJ2-7, the V gene TRBV5-1, with TRBD1 as a possible D gene (7 bases). The V end lost 7 bases, the J end lost 2 bases, and 13 bases lay between the germline ends. Germline V gene data show CDR1 as SGHRS and CDR2 as YFSETQ. CDR3 length equals 13 residues. The CDR3 spells CASGAGTAYEQYF. CDR3 DNA: TGCGCCAGCGGTGCGGGGACAGCCTACGAGCAGTACTTC.

The chain couples TRBV5-1 to TRBJ2-5, with D possibly being TRBD1 (5 bases). The V gene lost 0 bases and the J gene lost 4 bases, with 16 bases spanning the gap. Per germline, CDR1 SGHRS and CDR2 YFSETQ. There are 16 residues in the CDR3. The DNA for the CDR3 is TGCGCCAGCAGCTTGGCCTTTCAGGGTGTGGGAGAGACCCAGTACTTC. Translating gives CASSLAFQGVGETQYF. The variable domain in full, completed from reference TRBV5-1 and TRBJ2-5, reads KAGVTQTPRYLIKTRGQQVTLSCSPISGHRSVSWYQQTPGQGLQFLFEYFSETQRNKGNFPGRFSGRQFSNSRSEMNVSTLELGDSALYLCASSLAFQGVGETQYFGPGTRLLVL.

V gene TRBV25-1 combines with J gene TRBJ1-2, with D possibly TRBD1 on 6 matching bases. Deletions cut 2 bases from V and 3 bases from J, with 10 bases between. CDR3 size: 14 residues. CDR1 and CDR2 from the germline V gene are MGHDK and SYGVNS. The CDR3 loop is CASSEGTGYYGYTF. CDR3 coding DNA: TGTGCCAGCAGTGAAGGAACAGGGTACTATGGCTACACCTTC.

The chain joins TRBV27 to TRBJ1-2; D unclear. V was cut by 5 bases and J by 2 bases, with 15 bases left in between. Germline lookup yields CDR1 MNHEY and CDR2 SMNVEV (reference sequence). The CDR3 totals 15 residues. This CDR3 reads CASSPTSWENYGYTF. As DNA, the CDR3 is TGTGCCAGCAGTCCGACGTCGTGGGAGAACTATGGCTACACCTTC.